The entry that follows covers one T cell receptor beta chain sequence. This clone was observed a handful of times. The specificity of this receptor is unknown. Base qualities are not provided; no much larger clone lies one nucleotide away. V ends up 5 bases short and J 2 bases short, with an unmatched junction base count of 11. Spanning cysteine to phenylalanine, the CDR3 consists of 18 amino acids. Only the CDR3 portion is preserved as DNA: 54 bases, with reading frame beginning at the first base. CDR1 and CDR2 were assigned from the germline V gene as MDHEN and SYDVKM. From each donor, a single peripheral blood sample of about 100 mL on average was drawn into heparinised tubes. A BD FACSAria II and a panel including CD45RO, CCR7, CD25, CD127, CD95 and CD27 were used to sort naive, central memory, regulatory and stem cell-like memory CD4+ T cells. Purity was above 95% for every sorted population. PBMCs were isolated immediately by Lymphoprep density gradient centrifugation and stained directly without culture. So that batch effects would be minimized, each experiment stained and sorted samples in pairs, pairing one healthy donor with one patient.

The sample is drawn from a study of beta chain features in type 1 diabetes (dated by TCRdb to 2016 to 2018). Broadly, across the study: Patients and healthy donors did not differ in mean age, gender distribution, total cell number or subset yield. A total of 107,917,701 sorted cells were examined across all samples, and a strong correlation was observed between cell number per subset and RNA yield. The study compared the TCRB repertoires of sorted circulating CD4+ T cell subsets in recently diagnosed type 1 diabetes patients with those in matched healthy donors. Whereas all 30 or so donors provided naive and central memory subsets, regulatory and stem cell-like memory subsets were isolated from just 8 patients and about 8 healthy donors. General study outcomes and caveats: PCR may preferentially amplify shorter templates, but because patient and control samples were amplified and corrected together, any resulting skew would affect both groups equally. Naive, central memory and regulatory TCRB repertoires appeared more similar among patients than among healthy donors. Only small numbers of individuals were included in the HLA sub-analyses, which left unresolved whether HLA type had any influence on TCRB rearrangement. Type 1 diabetes patients showed a moderate but significant shortening of TCRB CDR3 length in all four CD4+ subsets. Fewer insertions and more nucleotide deletions at VDJ recombination sites were observed in patients with type 1 diabetes, implying thymic rearrangement abnormalities. Because cDNA rather than genomic DNA was sequenced, highly expressing activated cells could have been over-represented, although no difference in activation and CD3 levels was found between groups.

The High Capacity cDNA Reverse Transcription Kit was used to reverse transcribe all of the isolated RNA, meaning that expressed TCRB transcripts were what got sequenced. Naive, central memory and regulatory T cell samples underwent deep immunoSEQ sequencing, averaging about 3.3 million total reads per sample. Sorted cells were lysed in RLT buffer and RNA was extracted with DNase-treated RNeasy Micro or Mini kits, depending on cell number. Each cell subset was processed on its own to prevent cross-contamination, while patient and healthy donor samples were processed together. TCRB sequences were amplified from cDNA with the immunoSEQ multiplex PCR, producing 87-bp fragments spanning the CDR3 region. Amplicons were sequenced on the Illumina HiSeq platform. Turning to the authors' computational methods: Synthetic template baselines were used to correct PCR bias computationally, reads within Hamming distance 2 were collapsed together, and singletons that could not be merged were discarded. Reads were aligned to IMGT to assign V, D and J genes, CDR3 length, and insertions or deletions at six rearrangement sites. Within each subset, clonotype counts were normalized to sorted cell number, after which true diversity and Gini coefficients were computed with the tcR R package. The overlap coefficient, calculated on TCRB nucleotide sequences, was used to measure repertoire sharing. Out-of-frame TCRB sequences from naive cells were analyzed to stand in for the pre-selection repertoire. TCRdb's version of the immuneACCESS table is confined to in-frame rearrangements and falls short of the full clone set. An unresolved V gene accounts for under half of the shortfall where checked; the remainder is of unknown origin. V, J and clone size reflect that table, while D and trimming were determined from the DNA. The sample data list about 620,000 clones, and roughly a sixth of these were observed just once. About 0.086% of the sample is held by the ten biggest clonotypes.

The receptor's source is a man between 18 and 29 years old in good health. The chain joins TRBV28 to TRBJ1-6, with 8 middle bases fitting TRBD1. Sequenced sample: naive CD4+ T cells from blood. This specimen's cell subset or site label, per the study, means: true naive CD4+ T cells. In nucleotide form, the sequence is TGTGCCAGCAGTCCCGGGTGGACAGGGACTACCTATAATTCACCCCTCCACTTT. It translates to CASSPGWTGTTYNSPLHF.